The next 15 T cell receptor beta chains were all read from a single sample in a study of T cell repertoires in cytomegalovirus infection. TCRdb recomputed calls from the reads with MiXCR, one row per CDR3 protein. The table has around 190,000 distinct CDR3 sequences, around 15% seen once. Sequenced sample: PBMCs. The source of these receptors is a human donor in good health (CMV status not recorded). Some clones in this sample may be carry-over from other donors' samples.

The sample holds many counts of this clonotype. The J gene is TRBJ2-5, the V gene TRBV7-8; the D is unclear. V lost 6 bases and J lost 2, with 13 bases in between. This CDR3 has 14 amino acids. Germline values: CDR1 SGHVS, CDR2 FQNEAQ. As DNA, the CDR3 is TGTGCCAGCAGGGTTACGGTACAACAAGAGACCCAGTACTTC. It codes for CASRVTVQQETQYF.

This clonotype appeared a few times. CDR3 loop: CASSQTLAHQPQHF. CDR3 sequence (DNA): TGTGCCAGCAGCCAAACCTTAGCACATCAGCCCCAGCATTTT. The chain combines TRBV4-2 with TRBJ1-5; D not resolved. Trimming pared 2 bases from V and 5 bases from J, leaving 10 bases between. In germline, CDR1 is LGHNA, CDR2 YNFKEQ. This CDR3 region has 14 residues.

This clonotype has at least ten counts. V gene TRBV6-4 combines with J gene TRBJ2-1, with D possibly being TRBD1 (6 bases). Trimming took off 4 bases at V and 5 bases at J, with 18 bases between the two ends. Germline CDR1 is MRHNA and CDR2 is SNTAGT. The CDR3 length is 16 residues. The CDR3 protein is CASSVRGTPGDNEQFF. The CDR3 nucleotides read TGTGCCAGCAGTGTCCGGGGCACCCCAGGGGACAATGAGCAGTTCTTC.

This clonotype was counted at least ten times. J is TRBJ1-1 and V is TRBV27; D uncertain. Germline V gene sequence: CDR1 MNHEY, CDR2 SMNVEV (reference sequence). The CDR3 has 14 residues. Deletions cut 3 bases from V and 1 base from J, with 9 bases between. The CDR3 coding sequence is TGTGCCAGCAGTTTCATCAGGCAGAACACTGAAGCTTTCTTT. Translated: CASSFIRQNTEAFF.

This clonotype was seen a handful of times. This chain uses TRBV5-1 with TRBJ2-1; 10 nucleotides align to TRBD1. With V trimmed by 3 bases and J by 1 base, 16 bases remained unmatched. Germline CDR1 and CDR2: SGHRS and YFSETQ. The CDR3 runs 20 residues. The CDR3 region is CASSSGPSGQGSHSYNEQFF. CDR3 coding DNA: TGCGCCAGCAGCTCAGGTCCATCGGGACAGGGGTCCCATTCCTACAATGAGCAGTTCTTC.

This chain links TRBV29-1 with TRBJ2-5; TRBD1 matches 10 bases. This CDR3 spans 13 amino acids. CDR1 SQVTM and CDR2 ANQGSEA come from the germline V gene. Trimming took 8 bases from V and 5 from J; bases not matched to a gene: 8. CDR3: CSTTGGYRETQYF. The CDR3 DNA sequence: TGCAGCACGACAGGGGGCTATCGCGAGACCCAGTACTTC.

This clonotype was seen a few times. The chain links TRBV6-2 or TRBV6-3 to TRBJ1-5, with TRBD1 identical over 7 bases. J lost 4 bases, V lost 6 bases, and 6 bases had no gene match. The CDR3 sequence is 14 residues long. Germline V gene sequence: CDR1 MNHEY, CDR2 SVGEGT. This CDR3 reads CASSPGGQNQPQHF. As DNA, the CDR3 is TGTGCCAGCAGCCCCGGGGGACAGAATCAGCCCCAGCATTTT.

This clonotype has only a few counts. The chain employs TRBV20-1 and TRBJ1-1; 7 bases agree with TRBD1. The CDR3 extends over 15 amino acids. Germline loops: CDR1 DFQATT, CDR2 SNEGSKA (reference sequence). The CDR3 protein is CRVTGEWLMNTEAFF. The CDR3 bases are TGCAGAGTAACAGGGGAGTGGCTCATGAACACTGAAGCTTTCTTT.

Many counts were recorded for this clonotype. J is TRBJ2-1 and V is TRBV7-3; 7 nucleotides line up with TRBD2. The CDR3 loop spans 16 amino acids. Germline V gene data show CDR1 as SGHTA and CDR2 as FQGTGA. V shed 4 bases and J 0 bases; nucleotides not matched to a gene: 6. The CDR3 DNA reads TGTGCCAGCAGCTCCGTAGGCGGGAGCTCCTACAATGAGCAGTTCTTC. Translated: CASSSVGGSSYNEQFF.

This chain links TRBV29-1 with TRBJ2-1, with 7 bases matching TRBD1. Trimming at V came to 7 bases and at J to 3 bases, leaving 6 bases not matched to a gene. The CDR3 totals 13 residues. From germline, CDR1 is SQVTM and CDR2 ANQGSEA. The CDR3 DNA follows: TGCAGCGCAAGACAGGGTAGCTACAATGAGCAGTTCTTC. This encodes CSARQGSYNEQFF.

This clonotype came up a few times. The V gene is TRBV7-6, the J gene TRBJ2-7; 11 bases are a match to TRBD2. The CDR3 is 14 residues long. Per the germline V gene, CDR1 is SGHVS and CDR2 is FNYEAQ. J was trimmed by 6 bases and V by 2 bases; bases with no gene match: 3. CDR3 coding DNA: TGTGCCAGCAGCTTAACTAGCGGGAGTGCCGAGCAGTACTTC. Protein product: CASSLTSGSAEQYF.

This clonotype has a count of ten or more. The V and J genes are TRBV10-3 and TRBJ2-6; D perhaps matches TRBD1 (5 bases). Germline V CDR1 and CDR2: ENHRY, SYGVKD. Trimming pared 3 bases from V and 0 bases from J, leaving 12 bases between. CDR3 size: 17 residues. The CDR3 reads CAISDRVPFSGANVLTF. For the CDR3, the DNA is TGTGCCATCAGTGACAGGGTCCCGTTCTCTGGGGCCAACGTCCTGACTTTC.

This chain connects TRBV7-8 to TRBJ2-1, with 11 nucleotides matching TRBD2. V gave up 5 bases and J gave up 7 bases; unmatched junction bases: 7. The CDR3 is made up of 15 amino acids. The germline V gene has CDR1 SGHVS and CDR2 FQNEAQ. The CDR3 protein is CASSLRVAGGNEQFF. CDR3 DNA: TGTGCCAGCAGCCTACGGGTAGCGGGGGGGAATGAGCAGTTCTTC.

This chain uses TRBV20-1 with TRBJ2-5; TRBD2 agrees at 9 bases. CDR3 length: 14 amino acids. CDR1 is DFQATT and CDR2 is SNEGSKA in the germline V gene (reference sequence). The junction had 3 bases not matched to a gene; V was cut back by 3 bases and J by 1 base. The chain's CDR3 is CSASRGGAQETQYF. CDR3 in DNA: TGCAGTGCTAGTCGCGGGGGGGCCCAAGAGACCCAGTACTTC.

This clonotype was seen many times. CDR3: CASSLRGGIYNEQFF. The CDR3 DNA follows: TGTGCCAGCAGCTTAAGAGGGGGGATTTACAATGAGCAGTTCTTC. V gene TRBV7-9 combines with J gene TRBJ2-1; D may correspond to TRBD1 or TRBD2 (6 bases each). CDR3 length: 15 residues. Germline V CDR1 and CDR2: SEHNR, FQNEAQ (reference sequence). V lost 2 bases and J 4 bases, leaving 12 bases between the germline ends.